The 5 T cell receptor beta chains listed next were all sequenced from one sample in a study of cytomegalovirus exposure and HLA in healthy donors. In the PCR, 60 Vbeta and 13 Jbeta primers were used. The table came from immunoSEQ multiplex PCR; TCRdb's copy has only in-frame clones and leaves some out. Altogether fewer than 200,000 clones are present, approximately 78% being singletons, with the ten largest covering 2% to 3%. The sample consisted of PBMCs. The source is a human donor in good health.

The chain couples TRBV4-1 to TRBJ2-1; 11 bases line up with TRBD2. This CDR3 has 16 residues. Germline loops: CDR1 MGHRA, CDR2 YSYEKL. J lost 2 bases, V lost 0 bases, and 0 bases had no gene match. The CDR3 spells CASSQDSGGAYNEQFF. In nucleotides, the CDR3 is TGCGCCAGCAGCCAAGATAGCGGGGGGGCCTACAATGAGCAGTTCTTC.

V and J are TRBV19 and TRBJ1-5; unclear D gene. The V gene lost 1 base and the J gene lost 1 base, with 8 bases spanning the gap. The CDR3 totals 15 residues. CDR1 is LNHDA and CDR2 is SQIVND in the germline V gene (reference sequence). For the CDR3, the DNA is TGTGCCAGTAGTATAGGAGGTTCGAGCAATCAGCCCCAGCATTTT. This codes for CASSIGGSSNQPQHF.

The chain joins TRBV27 to TRBJ2-1; the match to TRBD2 covers 9 bases. Germline CDR1 reads MNHEY; CDR2 reads SMNVEV (reference sequence). This CDR3 contains 16 residues. V gave up 3 bases and J gave up 7 bases; unmatched junction bases: 10. The CDR3 loop reads CASSFEGGGERNEQFF. The DNA for the CDR3 is TGTGCCAGCAGTTTCGAGGGCGGGGGGGAAAGGAATGAGCAGTTCTTC.

The chain carries TRBV27 and TRBJ2-3; D is unresolved. This CDR3 spans 13 amino acids. V lost 2 bases to trimming and J lost 6 bases, with 9 bases between them. The germline gives CDR1 MNHEY, CDR2 SMNVEV (reference sequence). CDR3 sequence (DNA): TGTGCCAGCAGTTTAAGCATCTCGGATACGCAGTATTTT. This translates into CASSLSISDTQYF.

This clone came up a few times. The J gene is TRBJ2-3, the V gene TRBV6-4; 11 bases align to TRBD1. The CDR3 is made up of 15 amino acids. Germline assignment: CDR1 MRHNA and CDR2 SNTAGT. V shed 3 bases, J shed 5 bases, and the junction held 4 bases outside the gene matches. CDR3: CASSEGTGGEDTQYF. Written as DNA, the CDR3 is TGTGCCAGCAGTGAAGGGACAGGGGGAGAAGATACGCAGTATTTT.